The 9 T cell receptor beta chains reported below all come from one sample, sequenced in a study of technical replicates of blood from a few donors. The protocol was immunoSEQ multiplex PCR, while the TCRdb copy is restricted to in-frame clones and leaves out a portion. The table has tens of thousands of clones, 91% seen once. The specimen sequenced was T cells isolated from PBMCs. All receptors come from a human donor in good health. Some clones in this sample may be carry-over from other donors' samples.

This clone was counted only a few times. This chain joins TRBV30 and TRBJ1-2, with 9 bases fitting TRBD1. With V trimmed by 1 base and J by 8 bases, 5 bases remained unmatched. CDR1 is GTSNPN and CDR2 is SVGIG in the germline V gene (reference sequence). The CDR3 loop spans 13 amino acids. CDR3 DNA sequence: TGTGCCTGGAGTGCACAGGGGGCGCGGGGCTACACCTTC. Translating gives CAWSAQGARGYTF.

The chain uses TRBV28 and TRBJ2-7; D uncertain. The ends were cut back, 5 bases at V and 0 bases at J, with 11 bases in the middle. The CDR3 totals 14 residues. Germline values: CDR1 MDHEN, CDR2 SYDVKM. The CDR3 coding sequence is TGTGCCAGCAGTCTTCAGGTGTTCTCCTACGAGCAGTACTTC. The encoded protein is CASSLQVFSYEQYF.

This chain uses TRBV29-1 with TRBJ2-5; 12 positions match TRBD2. The CDR3 has 14 residues. V lost 4 bases to trimming and J lost 5 bases; unmatched junction nucleotides: 5. The germline CDR1 and CDR2 sequences are SQVTM and ANQGSEA. The CDR3 spells CSVVLLAGGETQYF. The CDR3 DNA sequence: TGCAGCGTTGTTCTACTAGCGGGAGGCGAGACCCAGTACTTC.

Only a few counts were recorded for this clone. This chain uses TRBV7-6 with TRBJ1-1, with 7 bases that match TRBD1. Germline V gene data show CDR1 as SGHVS and CDR2 as FNYEAQ. Losses at the gene ends were 6 bases for V and 3 bases for J; bases not matched to a gene: 7. This CDR3 spans 14 amino acids. The CDR3 is CASRPDRADTEAFF. CDR3 sequence (DNA): TGTGCCAGCAGACCAGACAGGGCGGACACTGAAGCTTTCTTT.

V is TRBV7-2 and J is TRBJ2-7; the match to TRBD1 covers 8 bases. This CDR3 is built from 15 residues. Germline trimming cut 5 bases from V and 0 bases from J; bases unmatched to any gene: 6. In germline, CDR1 is SGHTA, CDR2 FQGNSA. CDR3 region: CASSARQGISYEQYF. The CDR3 region has the DNA TGTGCCAGCAGCGCCCGACAGGGGATCTCCTACGAGCAGTACTTC.

The J gene is TRBJ1-2, the V gene TRBV7-9; D is uncertain. The germline gives CDR1 SEHNR, CDR2 FQNEAQ (reference sequence). The length of the CDR3 is 13 residues. V was clipped by 3 bases and J by 4 bases, with 9 bases between them. CDR3 region: CASSFWRFYGYTF. The CDR3 nucleotides are TGTGCCAGCAGCTTTTGGAGATTCTATGGCTACACCTTC.

The V and J genes are TRBV6-5 and TRBJ1-1, with D tentatively TRBD1 (5 bases). Trimming took 5 bases from V and 7 from J, leaving 8 bases between them. CDR1 is MNHEY and CDR2 is SVGAGI in the germline V gene. The CDR3 is 11 amino acids. In nucleotides, the CDR3 is TGTGCCAGCAGTGGGGGGGGTGAAGCTTTCTTT. This sequence encodes CASSGGGEAFF.

V gene TRBV10-3 combines with J gene TRBJ2-7, with 10 bases fitting TRBD2. This CDR3 has 13 amino acids. Germline V gene data show CDR1 as ENHRY and CDR2 as SYGVKD. With 7 bases clipped from V and 6 bases from J, the junction kept 6 bases outside the gene matches. The CDR3 nucleotides are TGTGCCATCAAAACTAGCGGGACTCTCGAGCAGTACTTC. It encodes CAIKTSGTLEQYF.

The V and J genes are TRBV5-4 and TRBJ2-1, with TRBD2 matching over 10 bases. The germline gives CDR1 SGHNT, CDR2 YYREEE (reference sequence). J was trimmed by 7 bases and V by 3 bases; bases with no gene match: 10. The CDR3 is 16 amino acids. This CDR3 is CASSSPGAGGKNEQFF. CDR3 sequence (DNA): TGTGCCAGCAGCTCGCCGGGAGCGGGAGGGAAGAATGAGCAGTTCTTC.